This T cell receptor beta chain was sequenced for a study of neoadjuvant anti-PD-1 for oral cavity cancer. As for the study in general: Around day 43, patients without progression received a fourth nivolumab dose before surgery.

Notes on the study in general: Post-nivolumab, blood T cell clonality was significantly elevated in non-responders. Higher pretreatment Treg/Th17 ratios tracked higher pretreatment blood clonality.

The CDR3 contains 13 residues. Germline CDR1 reads MNHNY; CDR2 reads SVGAGI (reference sequence). Trimming took 6 bases from V and 4 from J, leaving 13 bases between them. The patients had HPV-negative, locally advanced oral cavity squamous cell carcinoma. The table came from immunoSEQ multiplex PCR; TCRdb's copy has only in-frame clones and leaves some out. The data show fewer than 20,000 clones, 55% to 65% seen once. As to this clone: The target antigen is unknown.

The genes are TRBV6-6 and TRBJ2-7; the D gene is possibly TRBD1 (6 bases). This TCR was sampled from a person aged 35-79 years with oral cavity squamous cell carcinoma. The source material was PBMCs, sampled before nivolumab (anti-PD-1) treatment. The CDR3, as DNA: TGTGCCAGCAGCTTTGACAGGCTTTACGAGCAGTACTTC. Translating it yields CASSFDRLYEQYF.